This paragraph covers one TCR beta chain sequence. This sample was included in a study of T cell responses to AZD1222 COVID-19 vaccine. The data were produced by immunoSEQ multiplex PCR, yet TCRdb's version contains in-frame clones alone and is incomplete. The data show about 100,000 clones, with about 89% seen just once and about a sixth held by the top ten. The germline CDR1 and CDR2 sequences are SGHDT and YYEEEE. CDR3 length equals 14 residues. Germline trimming cut 4 bases from V and 7 bases from J; bases unmatched to any gene: 6. The chain recombines TRBV5-6 with TRBJ1-4; 8 bases are a match to TRBD1. This receptor was obtained from an adult in good health. The sequences come from peripheral blood, collected on day 0 of AZD1222 vaccination. CDR3 sequence reads: CASSRGQVAEKLFF. CDR3 bases: TGTGCCAGCAGCCGGGGACAGGTCGCTGAAAAACTGTTTTTT.